This T cell receptor beta chain emerged from a study of early T cells in non-severe SARS-CoV-2 infection. Tagging with unique molecular identifiers was applied to individual cDNA molecules. One entry per CDR3 protein, called by TCRdb with MiXCR from the 5' RACE reads. The data show roughly 120,000 distinct CDR3 sequences, roughly an eighth seen once. As regards this clonotype: Its antigen is undetermined.

Unmatched junction bases numbered 17, after V lost 5 bases and J lost 1 base. The CDR3 totals 20 residues. Whole-study findings and limits: The study's VDJdb matching favored anti-spike CD8 responses and missed private and CD4 specificities.

This TCR derives from an adult who was a healthcare worker with PCR-confirmed SARS-CoV-2 infection or an uninfected control (not recorded which). This material consisted of whole blood, taken at baseline. This chain links TRBV12-3 or TRBV12-4 with TRBJ1-3, with 10 bases fitting TRBD1. The CDR3 nucleotides read TGTGCCAGCAGTGCCCCCGGGGACAGGGGCTTGTGGAGGTCTGGAAACACCATATATTTT. Amino acid sequence: CASSAPGDRGLWRSGNTIYF.